The 32 T cell receptor beta chains presented below share a single source sample, sequenced in a study of human T cells and chemical hapten exposure. TCRdb used MiXCR to reprocess the RACE reads, holding one entry per CDR3 protein. The sample yields 130,000 or so distinct CDR3 sequences, approximately 10% seen once. Sample time point: patch test 3, about 24 weeks after DPC sensitization. The sample's treatment: therapeutic diphenylcyclopropenone sensitization with weekly scalp DPC. This specimen consisted of whole blood, obtained in connection with sensitization to the hapten diphenylcyclopropenone (DPC). The receptors here all came from a woman aged 45 to 65 with alopecia areata. Some clones in this sample may be carry-over from other donors' samples.

The V gene is TRBV2, the J gene TRBJ2-7; 8 positions agree with TRBD2. Per germline, CDR1 SNHLY and CDR2 FYNNEI. This CDR3 is built from 13 residues. V lost 8 bases and J lost 7; bases outside the gene matches: 10. The CDR3 is CASEGSSGAEQYF. The CDR3 DNA is TGTGCCAGCGAGGGGAGTAGCGGGGCGGAGCAGTACTTC.

J is TRBJ1-1 and V is TRBV7-8; 9 nucleotides match TRBD1. The CDR3 length is 17 residues. V was pared by 2 bases and J by 5 bases, with 12 bases of the junction left unmatched. Per the germline V gene, CDR1 is SGHVS and CDR2 is FQNEAQ. Written as DNA, the CDR3 is TGTGCCAGCAGCTTAACAACAGGGGGCATCTTAAAAACTGAAGCTTTCTTT. Amino acids: CASSLTTGGILKTEAFF.

To note about this clonotype: A junction boundary mismatches the germline segment, possibly from a read error. The V and J genes are TRBV25-1 and TRBJ2-7; a possible D gene is TRBD1 (6 bases). Germline-derived CDR1 and CDR2 are MGHDK and SYGVNS. The CDR3 spans 14 residues. DNA for the CDR3: TGTGCCGGCAGTAGAGGACAGTCCTACTACGAGCAGTACTTC. Translation: CAGSRGQSYYEQYF.

There are a few counts of this clonotype. The chain employs TRBV13 and TRBJ1-2; 9 bases line up with TRBD1. Unmatched junction bases numbered 8, after V lost 5 bases and J lost 4 bases. CDR3 length equals 15 residues. CDR1 is PRHDT, CDR2 FYEKMQ, per germline (reference sequence). The CDR3 DNA reads as TGTGCCAGCAGCCCCCCGGGACAGGGCCTCTATGGCTACACCTTC. Translation gives CASSPPGQGLYGYTF. The variable domain in full, completed from reference TRBV13 and TRBJ1-2, reads AAGVIQSPRHLIKEKRETATLKCYPIPRHDTVYWYQQGPGQDPQFLISFYEKMQSDKGSIPDRFSAQQFSDYHSELNMSSLELGDSALYFCASSPPGQGLYGYTFGSGTRLTVV.

The chain's CDR3 is CASSEGGSNTEAFF. CDR3 bases: TGTGCCAGCAGTGAGGGAGGGAGCAACACTGAAGCTTTCTTT. The rearrangement joins TRBV2 to TRBJ1-1; no definite D call. Germline CDR1 SNHLY, CDR2 FYNNEI. The CDR3 totals 14 residues. Trimming took off 3 bases at V and 2 bases at J, with 10 bases between the two ends.

This clonotype has more than one count but fewer than ten. The V gene is TRBV2, the J gene TRBJ1-1; D not resolved. The V gene lost 2 bases and the J gene lost 8 bases, with 6 bases spanning the gap. CDR1 is SNHLY and CDR2 is FYNNEI in the germline V gene. The CDR3 length is 11 residues. In DNA form, the CDR3 reads TGTGCCAGCAGTGAACCCGCGGAAGCTTTCTTT. Translated: CASSEPAEAFF.

The sample holds a few counts of this clonotype. In DNA form, the CDR3 reads TGCAGCGTCCGCGCCGACAGGGCGGGGACTGAAGCTTTCTTT. It yields the protein CSVRADRAGTEAFF. This chain uses TRBV29-1 with TRBJ1-1; the match to TRBD1 covers 7 bases. The CDR3 runs 14 residues. Germline CDR1 SQVTM, CDR2 ANQGSEA. Trimming removed 6 bases from V and 5 bases from J; junction bases left unmatched: 12.

CDR3 DNA: TGTGCCATCAGGTCAAGCGGGAAGAACACTGAAGCTTTCTTT. It codes for CAIRSSGKNTEAFF. The J gene is TRBJ1-1, the V gene TRBV10-3, with D uncertain. The CDR3 length is 14 residues. Germline values: CDR1 ENHRY, CDR2 SYGVKD. V was pared by 6 bases and J by 1 base, with 12 bases between.

CDR3 amino acids: CASSYPSTGRKFF. CDR3 coding DNA: TGTGCCAGCAGCTACCCCTCGACAGGTCGGAAGTTCTTC. The chain combines TRBV7-2 with TRBJ2-1; D is perhaps TRBD1 (6 bases). The CDR3 contains 13 residues. V lost 4 bases, J lost 14 bases, and 18 bases lay in between. The germline CDR1 and CDR2 sequences are SGHTA and FQGNSA. The whole variable domain, remainder taken from reference TRBV7-2 and TRBJ2-1, is GAGVSQSPSNKVTEKGKDVELRCDPISGHTALYWYRQSLGQGLEFLIYFQGNSAPDKSGLPSDRFSAERTGGSVSTLTIQRTQQEDSAVYLCASSYPSTGRKFFGPGTRLTVL.

Remarks on this clonotype: This sequence may be a read error, since a much larger clone differs from it by one base. V is TRBV5-1 and J is TRBJ1-1; possibly TRBD1 for D (5 bases). The germline V and J ends were trimmed by 5 bases and 3 bases, with 11 bases remaining between them. Germline assignment: CDR1 SGHRS and CDR2 YFSETQ. The length of the CDR3 is 13 residues. The CDR3 nucleotides read TGCGCCAGCAGTTCGGACAAGGACACTGAAGCTTTCTTT. Its translation is CASSSDKDTEAFF.

A few counts support this clonotype. V is TRBV18 and J is TRBJ1-5; weak D call: TRBD1 (5 bases). There are 13 residues in the CDR3. The V end was cut by 6 bases, the J end by 8 bases, with 14 bases between. Germline CDR1 and CDR2: KGHSH and LQKENI. In nucleotides, the CDR3 is TGTGCCAGCTCGAGGGGAGGAGGTAAGCCCCAGCATTTT. It translates to CASSRGGGKPQHF.

In this sample, this clonotype turned up many times. The chain carries TRBV12-3 or TRBV12-4 and TRBJ2-3; the D gene is possibly TRBD1 (6 bases). The CDR3 runs 11 residues. Trimming shortened V by 8 bases and J by 5 bases, and 8 bases separated the two germline ends. The CDR3 protein is CASGGVDTQYF. The CDR3, as DNA: TGTGCCAGCGGGGGCGTAGATACGCAGTATTTT.

The table lists this clonotype with a few counts. The chain carries TRBV29-1 and TRBJ1-1; 9 positions match TRBD1. CDR3 length equals 14 residues. With V trimmed by 7 bases and J by 3 bases, 9 bases remained unmatched. Germline loops: CDR1 SQVTM, CDR2 ANQGSEA. CDR3 sequence (DNA): TGCAGCGCCGTGAAGGGACAGGGCTACACTGAAGCTTTCTTT. It yields the protein CSAVKGQGYTEAFF. Looking up the rest from reference TRBV29-1 and TRBJ1-1 gives the full variable domain: SAVISQKPSRDICQRGTSLTIQCQVDSQVTMMFWYRQQPGQSLTLIATANQGSEATYESGFVIDKFPISRPNLTFSTLTVSNMSPEDSSIYLCSAVKGQGYTEAFFGQGTRLTVV.

This clonotype was picked up one time. One end of the junction varies from germline; a read error may be responsible. J is TRBJ1-6 and V is TRBV20-1; TRBD1 agrees at 7 bases. Germline-derived CDR1 and CDR2 are DFQATT and SNEGSKA (reference sequence). This CDR3 comprises 14 residues. CDR3 sequence: CSTRRTGFNSPLHF. CDR3 nucleotide sequence: TGCAGTACTAGAAGGACAGGCTTCAATTCACCCCTCCACTTT.

Here the CDR3 reads CSGRDRGQEQYF. The CDR3 coding sequence is TGCAGCGGGCGAGACAGGGGGCAAGAGCAGTACTTC. The chain uses TRBV29-1 and TRBJ2-7; 10 bases are shared with TRBD1. CDR1 and CDR2 (germline): SQVTM, ANQGSEA. This CDR3 is 12 amino acids long. V lost 7 bases and J lost 7; bases outside the gene matches: 7.

The rearrangement uses TRBV7-9 and TRBJ1-5; D is uncertain. Germline-derived CDR1 and CDR2 are SEHNR and FQNEAQ (reference sequence). The ends were cut back, 1 base at V and 8 bases at J, with 6 bases in the middle. The CDR3 covers 12 residues. The CDR3 region is CASSLGVEPQHF. The CDR3 DNA follows: TGTGCCAGCAGCTTAGGAGTTGAGCCCCAGCATTTT. The full variable domain, in which reference TRBV7-9 and TRBJ1-5 provide the parts outside the CDR3, is DTGVSQNPRHKITKRGQNVTFRCDPISEHNRLYWYRQTLGQGPEFLTYFQNEAQLEKSRLLSDRFSAERPKGSFSTLEIQRTEQGDSAMYLCASSLGVEPQHFGDGTRLSIL.

In its sample, this clonotype was seen a few times. The chain combines TRBV25-1 with TRBJ1-3, with D unclear. Germline CDR1 MGHDK, CDR2 SYGVNS. The V end lost 8 bases, the J end lost 2 bases, and 13 bases lay between the germline ends. This CDR3 is 14 amino acids long. The CDR3 DNA sequence: TGTGCCAGCCAAGACCTAAGTCCTGGAAACACCATATATTTT. It specifies CASQDLSPGNTIYF.

This clonotype has a count of ten or more. The chain has TRBV12-3 or TRBV12-4 and TRBJ1-3; no definite D call. Trimming left V 11 bases short and J 1 base short, with 9 bases between. There are 12 residues in the CDR3. CDR3 nucleotides: TGTGCCGTTACTAGGTCTGGAAACACCATATATTTT. Translated, it gives CAVTRSGNTIYF.

At least ten counts were recorded for this clonotype. The V and J genes are TRBV7-2 and TRBJ2-5, with D perhaps matching TRBD1 or TRBD2 (5 bases each). Trimming shortened V by 2 bases and J by 7 bases, and 8 bases separated the two germline ends. CDR1 and CDR2 (germline): SGHTA, FQGNSA. CDR3 length equals 12 residues. CDR3 region: CASSLTGGTQYF. CDR3 nucleotide sequence: TGTGCCAGCAGCTTAACAGGAGGGACCCAGTACTTC.

This clonotype was observed a handful of times. The chain couples TRBV7-9 to TRBJ2-7, with D possibly called TRBD1 or TRBD2 (6 bases each). V was clipped by 0 bases and J by 5 bases, with 14 bases between them. Germline V gene sequence: CDR1 SEHNR, CDR2 FQNEAQ (reference sequence). CDR3 length equals 15 residues. CDR3 residues: CASSLAGTGGHEQYF. CDR3 coding DNA: TGTGCCAGCAGCTTAGCCGGGACTGGGGGGCACGAGCAGTACTTC.

This clonotype was found a few times. This rearrangement joins TRBV18 to TRBJ1-5; no clear D gene. This CDR3 contains 16 residues. Trimming left V 3 bases short and J 1 base short, with 13 bases between. Germline V gene sequence: CDR1 KGHSH, CDR2 LQKENI. The CDR3 is CASSPLGMGSNQPQHF. The DNA of the CDR3 is TGTGCCAGCTCACCCCTGGGCATGGGGAGCAATCAGCCCCAGCATTTT. The full variable domain, its missing parts supplied by reference TRBV18 and TRBJ1-5, is NAGVMQNPRHLVRRRGQEARLRCSPMKGHSHVYWYRQLPEEGLKFMVYLQKENIIDESGMPKERFSAEFPKEGPSILRIQQVVRGDSAAYFCASSPLGMGSNQPQHFGDGTRLSIL.

This clonotype showed up just a few times. V usage is TRBV20-1 and J usage is TRBJ2-3; weak D call: TRBD2 (6 bases). Germline CDR1 reads DFQATT; CDR2 reads SNEGSKA (reference sequence). V lost 5 bases to trimming and J lost 8 bases, with 14 bases between them. This CDR3 is 12 amino acids long. CDR3 region: CSAHPGDLTQYF. The CDR3 DNA follows: TGCAGTGCTCACCCGGGAGACCTTACGCAGTATTTT.

The CDR3 loop reads CSAKNTANQPQHF. DNA for the CDR3: TGCAGTGCCAAAAACACCGCAAATCAGCCCCAGCATTTT. The chain carries TRBV20-1 and TRBJ1-5; D gene uncertain. Trimming took off 6 bases at V and 4 bases at J, with 13 bases between the two ends. The CDR3 covers 13 residues. Germline V gives CDR1 DFQATT, CDR2 SNEGSKA (reference sequence).

This clonotype was detected many times. This rearrangement joins TRBV4-1 to TRBJ2-1, with D possibly matching TRBD2 (6 bases). V lost 4 bases to trimming and J lost 7 bases, with 17 bases between them. The CDR3 loop spans 15 amino acids. CDR1 is MGHRA, CDR2 YSYEKL, per germline. DNA of the CDR3: TGCGCCAGCAGCCCCAGACGGGGGTCGCGGAATGAGCAGTTCTTC. It yields the protein CASSPRRGSRNEQFF.

The rearrangement links TRBV20-1 to TRBJ2-6; TRBD1 matches at 9 bases. The CDR3 runs to 19 residues. V trimming: 3 bases; J trimming: 0 bases; junction bases outside the gene matches: 12. Germline V gene sequence: CDR1 DFQATT, CDR2 SNEGSKA (reference sequence). The CDR3 reads CSARPIQGDRASGANVLTF. The CDR3 DNA sequence: TGCAGTGCTAGGCCCATCCAAGGGGACAGGGCCTCTGGGGCCAACGTCCTGACTTTC.

This clonotype came up many times. Its ends do not fully match the called genes, so a read error is possible. This rearrangement joins TRBV5-1 to TRBJ2-3; possible D gene TRBD2, 6 bases. CDR1 is SGHRS and CDR2 is YFSETQ in the germline V gene. This CDR3 contains 13 residues. The CDR3 reads CASSPGGTDTQYF. The CDR3, as DNA: TGTGCCAGCAGCCCGGGGGGCACAGATACGCAGTATTTT.

This clonotype showed up many times. The chain has TRBV11-1 and TRBJ1-5; D is unresolved. Trimming took off 5 bases at V and 0 bases at J, with 14 bases between the two ends. Germline V gives CDR1 SGHAT, CDR2 FQDESV (reference sequence). The CDR3 has 16 residues. The CDR3 sequence is CASSLVCQDSNQPQHF. DNA for the CDR3: TGTGCCAGCAGCCTCGTATGCCAAGATAGCAATCAGCCCCAGCATTTT.

This clonotype was found many times. The chain recombines TRBV12-5 with TRBJ1-5, with TRBD1 identical over 8 bases. This CDR3 is 20 amino acids long. Losses at the gene ends were 3 bases for V and 0 bases for J; bases not matched to a gene: 16. Germline V gives CDR1 LGHNT, CDR2 FRNRAP. As DNA, the CDR3 is TGTGCTAGTGGTTTCTACTTTCCGGGACAGGCTCTCAATAGCAATCAGCCCCAGCATTTT. It encodes CASGFYFPGQALNSNQPQHF. The full variable domain, with the rest looked up from reference TRBV12-5 and TRBJ1-5, is DARVTQTPRHKVTEMGQEVTMRCQPILGHNTVFWYRQTMMQGLELLAYFRNRAPLDDSGMPKDRFSAEMPDATLATLKIQPSEPRDSAVYFCASGFYFPGQALNSNQPQHFGDGTRLSIL.

This clonotype was seen a few times. The genes are TRBV5-5 and TRBJ2-7, with 10 bases aligning to TRBD2. Per the germline V gene, CDR1 is SGHKS and CDR2 is YYEKEE (reference sequence). The CDR3 sequence is 16 residues long. V trimming: 0 bases; J trimming: 1 base; junction bases outside the gene matches: 4. In DNA, the CDR3 is TGTGCCAGCAGCTTGGATGAACTAGCGGGGTCCTACGAGCAGTACTTC. It specifies CASSLDELAGSYEQYF.

Ten or more counts support this clonotype. CDR3 loop: CASSVGRGGNYGYTF. DNA for the CDR3: TGTGCCAGCAGCGTAGGGCGGGGAGGTAACTATGGCTACACCTTC. The chain carries TRBV9 and TRBJ1-2; D is unresolved. Trimming took off 0 bases at V and 1 base at J, with 10 bases between the two ends. CDR1 is SGDLS, CDR2 YYNGEE, per germline. The CDR3 length is 15 residues.

In its sample, this clonotype was seen a few times. The chain is built from TRBV12-3 or TRBV12-4 and TRBJ1-5; TRBD1 matches 10 bases. The CDR3 length is 15 residues. Trimming cost V 6 bases and J 4 bases; bases outside gene matches: 6. The chain's CDR3 is CASSLDRGINQPQHF. The CDR3 region has the DNA TGTGCCAGCAGCTTGGACAGGGGGATTAATCAGCCCCAGCATTTT.

The chain combines TRBV7-2 with TRBJ2-3; D unclear. Germline V gene data show CDR1 as SGHTA and CDR2 as FQGNSA. CDR3 size: 12 residues. The V gene lost 5 bases and the J gene lost 4 bases, with 7 bases spanning the gap. CDR3 sequence: CASSDSPDTQYF. CDR3 sequence (DNA): TGTGCCAGCAGCGATAGTCCAGATACGCAGTATTTT.